This TCR beta chain emerged from a study of post-analysis software for immune sequencing data (dated by TCRdb to the mid-2010s). With respect to the entire study: Relapsing-remitting, secondary progressive and progressive-relapsing multiple sclerosis were recorded as disease courses, and subtype annotation was lacking for some patients. The patient repertoires were compared against approximately twelve previously published healthy control repertoires obtained from donors aged 6 to 25 years. A subset of samples was prepared in parallel using single-end sample barcoding, then pooled and co-amplified after Illumina adapter ligation. Overall results and qualifications from the work: About five TRBV segments, including TRBV5-6, TRBV5-1 and TRBV20-1, were significantly more frequent in patients than controls. The control group was slightly older than the multiple sclerosis patient group. Normalized Chao1 diversity was significantly lower in multiple sclerosis patients than controls, suggesting substantial peripheral T-cell clonal expansion. Direct clustering with F measure revealed strong co-clustering of samples prepared in the same batch, which led to a batch-effect correction.

To demonstrate the VDJtools post-analysis software, the study profiled TCR beta repertoires from the peripheral blood of around 13 young patients with multiple sclerosis. The multiple sclerosis patients were children and adolescents between about 6 and 16 years of age. The protocol used for the library was PCR. The instrument was an Illumina HiSeq 2500. To reduce PCR and sequencing biases, unique molecular identifiers were incorporated into the TCR beta cDNA libraries. Every 1 to 10 million input T cells yielded 500,000 or so cDNA molecules, meaning each molecule approximated one T cell. The same protocol used for the earlier healthy control dataset was applied to prepare and sequence the patient libraries. Samples belonging to the same batch were prepared together, multiplexed and sequenced on a shared HiSeq lane. The original methods were these. Raw barcoded reads were processed with MIGEC, discarding single-read molecular identifier groups before consensus assembly and CDR3 extraction. VDJtools was used for post-analysis of the clonotype tables, and diversity was normalized by down-sampling every dataset to the size of the smallest sample. In repertoire overlap clustering, CDR3 amino acid sequences, but not nucleotide sequences, were matched to correct batch-related cross-sample contamination. TCRdb's own reprocessing of the public reads used fastp at Q25 and MiXCR and kept productive beta chains. All rows with the same CDR3 protein become a single entry with the most common DNA and genes. These V and J calls rely on TCRdb rather than the paper's analysis. Present in this sample are 380,000 or so distinct CDR3 sequences, roughly 36% of which were seen just once. 10% to 15% of the sample rests with the top ten.

With regard to this clonotype: Its antigen remains undetermined. One base away there is no much larger clone; base qualities are not given.

Trimming removed 3 bases from V and 11 bases from J; the gene matches leave 13 bases unexplained. Taken from cysteine to phenylalanine, the CDR3 has 15 residues. Just the 45-base CDR3 DNA is kept, in frame starting at base 1. CDR1 SGHRS and CDR2 YFSETQ are derived from the germline V gene. This receptor was obtained from a girl aged 5-17 years with multiple sclerosis. The sequenced sample consisted of blood. The chain was built from TRBV5-1 and TRBJ2-5, with 10 bases aligning to TRBD1. The bases read TGCGCCAGCAGCTCGAGACAGGGGGCGGGAAATGAGCAGTACTTC. Translated, this gives CASSSRQGAGNEQYF.